These 19 T cell receptor beta chains originate from one sample sequenced in a study of T cells in Graves' hyperthyroidism and ophthalmopathy. RNA transcripts gave rise to amplified TCR beta CDR3 regions. The TCR CDR3 was amplified in a first-round RT-PCR using the HTBI primer set. TCRdb analysed the multiplex PCR reads with MiXCR anew, one entry per CDR3 protein. Of under 650,000 distinct CDR3 sequences listed, 15% to 20% are singletons. Sequencing used blood. The receptors were sampled from a woman aged 25 to 39 with Graves' hyperthyroidism.

On this clonotype: One end of the junction varies from germline; a read error may be responsible. The chain couples TRBV11-2 to TRBJ2-7; D ambiguous. In germline, CDR1 is SGHAT, CDR2 FQNNGV. The CDR3 has 10 residues. CDR3 nucleotide sequence: TGTGCCAGCAGCTTGGGCGAGCAGTGCTTC. This gives the protein CASSLGEQCF.

This clonotype was recorded many times. The chain recombines TRBV7-9 with TRBJ2-7, with D tentatively TRBD2 (5 bases). Germline loops: CDR1 SEHNR, CDR2 FQNEAQ (reference sequence). This CDR3 is built from 10 residues. Trimming cost V 10 bases and J 2 bases, with 6 bases left between them. CDR3 nucleotide sequence: TGTGCCACCGGGACCTACGAGCAGTACTTC. This translates into CATGTYEQYF.

This clonotype was seen many times. This chain connects TRBV10-3 to TRBJ2-7; D is uncertain. The germline V gene has CDR1 ENHRY and CDR2 SYGVKD. This CDR3 is built from 12 residues. Trimming cost V 2 bases and J 4 bases, with 6 bases left between them. DNA of the CDR3: TGTGCCATCAGTGAGCAGGTTTACGAGCAGTACTTC. Translation: CAISEQVYEQYF.

This clonotype was counted many times. This chain uses TRBV28 with TRBJ2-1; no clear D gene. Germline V CDR1 and CDR2: MDHEN, SYDVKM. This CDR3 is 14 amino acids long. The germline V and J ends were trimmed by 6 bases and 6 bases, with 15 bases remaining between them. The CDR3 sequence: CASRSLWVLNEQFF. The CDR3, as DNA: TGTGCCAGCAGGTCTCTTTGGGTTCTCAATGAGCAGTTCTTC.

This clonotype turned up a few times. The chain employs TRBV15 and TRBJ2-7; the match to TRBD2 covers 7 bases. Germline values: CDR1 LNHNV, CDR2 YYDKDF (reference sequence). The V and J ends lost 1 base and 4 bases, in that order; junction bases with no gene match: 7. This CDR3 region has 15 residues. For the CDR3, the DNA is TGTGCCACCAGCAGAGGGGGGGGAGCGGTGTACGAGCAGTACTTC. It translates to CATSRGGGAVYEQYF.

This clonotype was detected only a few times. This chain uses TRBV10-3 with TRBJ2-7, with 8 bases fitting TRBD1. This CDR3 is 14 amino acids long. Germline V gene data show CDR1 as ENHRY and CDR2 as SYGVKD. With 10 bases clipped from V and 3 bases from J, the junction kept 11 bases outside the gene matches. CDR3 residues: CATWTGTGIYEQYF. The CDR3 region has the DNA TGTGCCACCTGGACAGGGACGGGGATCTACGAGCAGTACTTC.

Comment on this clonotype: One base away lies a much larger clone, so this may be a sequencing read error. CDR3 protein: CAWTRSSASTDAQYF. In nucleotides, the CDR3 is TGTGCCTGGACCCGCAGTTCAGCTAGCACAGATGCGCAGTATTTT. J is TRBJ2-3 and V is TRBV30, with a weak D call TRBD2 (5 bases). The CDR3 runs 15 residues. Germline V gene data show CDR1 as GTSNPN and CDR2 as SVGIG (reference sequence).

Many counts were recorded for this clonotype. The rearrangement joins TRBV7-2 to TRBJ2-3; 9 positions agree with TRBD2. The germline CDR1 and CDR2 sequences are SGHTA and FQGNSA. J was trimmed by 6 bases and V by 3 bases; bases with no gene match: 10. The CDR3 length is 16 residues. The CDR3 DNA is TGTGCCAGCAGCTTGGTCGCGGGAGGGGGGGACGATACGCAGTATTTT. Protein: CASSLVAGGGDDTQYF.

There are many counts of this clonotype. The genes are TRBV11-2 and TRBJ2-1; 10 bases are a match to TRBD1. Per the germline V gene, CDR1 is SGHAT and CDR2 is FQNNGV. V was pared by 5 bases and J by 3 bases, with 7 bases of the junction left unmatched. The length of the CDR3 is 16 residues. The CDR3 loop reads CASSVRDRGSYNEQFF. For the CDR3, the DNA is TGTGCCAGCAGCGTGAGGGACAGGGGTAGCTACAATGAGCAGTTCTTC.

V and J are TRBV27 and TRBJ1-2, with 8 nucleotides matching TRBD1. The CDR3 runs to 13 residues. Looked up from germline, CDR1 is MNHEY and CDR2 is SMNVEV (reference sequence). V lost 6 bases to trimming and J lost 10 bases; unmatched junction nucleotides: 10. Here the CDR3 DNA reads TGTGCCAGCAGACCCGGACAGGGAATGGACTACACCTTC. Translated, it gives CASRPGQGMDYTF.

This clonotype was seen at least ten times. The rearrangement links TRBV12-3 or TRBV12-4 to TRBJ2-2, with D perhaps TRBD1 (6 bases). V gave up 6 bases and J gave up 3 bases, with 11 bases separating them. This CDR3 region has 14 residues. The CDR3 bases are TGTGCCAGCAGCCCCAGGGGAGACACCGGGGAGCTGTTTTTT. Amino acid sequence: CASSPRGDTGELFF.

The genes are TRBV20-1 and TRBJ2-1, with TRBD2 matching 10 bases. V lost 1 base, J lost 5 bases, and 2 bases stayed unmatched. Germline-derived CDR1 and CDR2 are DFQATT and SNEGSKA (reference sequence). CDR3 length: 14 residues. Here the CDR3 reads CSARVSGRNNEQFF. The CDR3 DNA reads TGCAGTGCTAGAGTTAGCGGGAGGAACAATGAGCAGTTCTTC.

This clonotype occurred many times. The chain uses TRBV18 and TRBJ2-7, with unresolved D. CDR1 KGHSH and CDR2 LQKENI come from the germline V gene. The CDR3 sequence is 14 residues long. V was cut by 1 base and J by 3 bases, with 10 bases left in between. The CDR3 region has the DNA TGTGCCAGCTCACCACGACTTGCCCGCTACGAGCAGTACTTC. It codes for CASSPRLARYEQYF.

This clonotype was counted many times. Here the CDR3 reads CASSSGRQPSGQYF. CDR3 coding DNA: TGTGCCAGCAGCTCAGGACGACAGCCGTCCGGGCAGTACTTC. The chain has TRBV7-9 and TRBJ2-7, with D tentatively TRBD1 (5 bases). Germline V gives CDR1 SEHNR, CDR2 FQNEAQ (reference sequence). The germline V and J ends were trimmed by 4 bases and 9 bases, with 19 bases remaining between them. This CDR3 has 14 amino acids.

This clonotype was seen more than once but under ten times. V gene TRBV7-2 combines with J gene TRBJ2-3; 9 bases agree with TRBD2. Germline CDR1 and CDR2: SGHTA and FQGNSA. The CDR3 runs to 16 residues. J was trimmed by 4 bases and V by 3 bases; bases with no gene match: 8. This CDR3 is CASSFVAGGPADTQYF. CDR3 bases: TGTGCCAGCAGCTTTGTGGCGGGAGGGCCGGCAGATACGCAGTATTTT.

This clonotype was detected ten times or more. The rearrangement links TRBV27 to TRBJ2-3; 16 nucleotides line up with TRBD2. The CDR3 is made up of 15 amino acids. The germline CDR1 and CDR2 sequences are MNHEY and SMNVEV (reference sequence). The V segment lost 5 bases and the J segment 6 bases; nucleotides outside the gene matches: 2. DNA of the CDR3: TGTGCCAGCAGTGGGGGACTAGCGGGAGGGGATACGCAGTATTTT. Its translation: CASSGGLAGGDTQYF.

This clonotype has at least ten counts. The chain employs TRBV11-1 and TRBJ1-4; D is perhaps TRBD1 (6 bases). Trimming took off 5 bases at V and 7 bases at J, with 17 bases between the two ends. Germline V gene lookup returns CDR1 SGHAT and CDR2 FQDESV (reference sequence). CDR3 size: 15 residues. CDR3 DNA sequence: TGTGCCAGCAGCCGCCAACAGGGATCGGGTGAAAAACTGTTTTTT. Protein: CASSRQQGSGEKLFF. Together with reference TRBV11-1 and TRBJ1-4, the CDR3 gives the full variable domain: EAEVAQSPRYKITEKSQAVAFWCDPISGHATLYWYRQILGQGPELLVQFQDESVVDDSQLPKDRFSAERLKGVDSTLKIQPAELGDSAMYLCASSRQQGSGEKLFFGSGTQLSVL.

The chain uses TRBV7-8 and TRBJ2-2; a weak D match, TRBD2 (6 bases). Trimming shortened V by 8 bases and J by 5 bases, and 15 bases separated the two germline ends. The length of the CDR3 is 14 residues. Germline V gene lookup returns CDR1 SGHVS and CDR2 FQNEAQ. CDR3 loop: CASQVAGRTGELFF. The CDR3 region has the DNA TGTGCCAGCCAGGTTGCGGGAAGAACCGGGGAGCTGTTTTTT.

This clonotype was counted at least ten times. V and J are TRBV15 and TRBJ2-1; D unclear. Germline-derived CDR1 and CDR2 are LNHNV and YYDKDF (reference sequence). The CDR3 loop spans 16 amino acids. Trimming removed 0 bases at V and 3 bases at J, with 12 bases between. The CDR3: CATSRDSRKLYNEQFF. The CDR3 DNA sequence: TGTGCCACCAGCAGAGATTCGCGGAAACTCTACAATGAGCAGTTCTTC. The whole variable domain, remainder taken from reference TRBV15 and TRBJ2-1, is DAMVIQNPRYQVTQFGKPVTLSCSQTLNHNVMYWYQQKSSQAPKLLFHYYDKDFNNEADTPDNFQSRRPNTSFCFLDIRSPGLGDTAMYLCATSRDSRKLYNEQFFGPGTRLTVL.